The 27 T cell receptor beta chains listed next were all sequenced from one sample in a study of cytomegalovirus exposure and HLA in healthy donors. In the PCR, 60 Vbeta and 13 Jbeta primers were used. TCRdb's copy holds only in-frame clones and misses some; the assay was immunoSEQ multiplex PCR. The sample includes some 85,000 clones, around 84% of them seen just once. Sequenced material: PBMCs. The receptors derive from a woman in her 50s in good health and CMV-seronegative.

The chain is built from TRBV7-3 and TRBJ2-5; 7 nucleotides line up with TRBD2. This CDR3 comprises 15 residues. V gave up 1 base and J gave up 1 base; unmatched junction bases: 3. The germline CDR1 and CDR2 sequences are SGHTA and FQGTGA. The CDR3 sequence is CASSLRGGTQETQYF. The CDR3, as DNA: TGTGCCAGCAGCTTAAGGGGGGGGACCCAAGAGACCCAGTACTTC.

The CDR3 DNA sequence: TGTGCCAGCAGTTACCACCGACAGGGGAACACCGGGGAGCTGTTTTTT. Translated, it gives CASSYHRQGNTGELFF. The rearrangement joins TRBV6-5 to TRBJ2-2, with TRBD1 matching 7 bases. The CDR3 is 16 residues long. V lost 2 bases, J lost 1 base, and 4 bases stayed unmatched. From germline, CDR1 is MNHEY and CDR2 SVGAGI.

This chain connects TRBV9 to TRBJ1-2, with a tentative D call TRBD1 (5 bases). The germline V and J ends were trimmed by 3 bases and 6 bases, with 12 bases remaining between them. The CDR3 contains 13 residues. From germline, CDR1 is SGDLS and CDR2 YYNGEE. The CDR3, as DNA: TGTGCCAGCAGCGCCCCCGGGGGGAATGGCTACACCTTC. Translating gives CASSAPGGNGYTF.

CDR3 nucleotide sequence: TGTGCCAGCAGTTTACCAGGGAACACTGAAGCTTTCTTT. It is translated as CASSLPGNTEAFF. The rearrangement uses TRBV6-5 and TRBJ1-1; D is uncertain. Germline CDR1 reads MNHEY; CDR2 reads SVGAGI. V shed 4 bases and J shed 1 base, with 7 bases lying between them. The CDR3 is 13 amino acids.

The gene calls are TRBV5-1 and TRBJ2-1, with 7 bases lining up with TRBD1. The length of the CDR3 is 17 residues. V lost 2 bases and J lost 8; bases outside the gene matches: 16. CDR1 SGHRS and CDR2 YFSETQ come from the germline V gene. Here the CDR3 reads CASSFTRTGELVYEQFF. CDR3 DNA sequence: TGCGCCAGCAGCTTTACGAGGACAGGCGAACTAGTCTATGAGCAGTTCTTC.

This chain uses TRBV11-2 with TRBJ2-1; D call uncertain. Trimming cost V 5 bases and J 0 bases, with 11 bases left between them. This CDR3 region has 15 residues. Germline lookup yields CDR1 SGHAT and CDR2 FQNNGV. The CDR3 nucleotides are TGTGCCAGCAGCGCAAGCGTCAGCTCCTACAATGAGCAGTTCTTC. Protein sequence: CASSASVSSYNEQFF.

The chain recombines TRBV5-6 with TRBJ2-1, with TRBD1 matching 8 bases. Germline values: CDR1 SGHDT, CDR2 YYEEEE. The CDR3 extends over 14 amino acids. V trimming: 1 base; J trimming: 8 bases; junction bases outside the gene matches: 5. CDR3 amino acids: CASSLWQGAYEQFF. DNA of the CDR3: TGTGCCAGCAGCTTGTGGCAGGGGGCCTATGAGCAGTTCTTC.

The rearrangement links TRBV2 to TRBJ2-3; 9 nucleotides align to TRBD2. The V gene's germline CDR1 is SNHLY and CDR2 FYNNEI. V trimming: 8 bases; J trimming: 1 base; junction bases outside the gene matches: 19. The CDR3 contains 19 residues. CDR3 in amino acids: CASSHWASGEREGTDTQYF. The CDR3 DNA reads TGTGCCAGCTCACATTGGGCTAGCGGGGAAAGAGAGGGCACAGATACGCAGTATTTT.

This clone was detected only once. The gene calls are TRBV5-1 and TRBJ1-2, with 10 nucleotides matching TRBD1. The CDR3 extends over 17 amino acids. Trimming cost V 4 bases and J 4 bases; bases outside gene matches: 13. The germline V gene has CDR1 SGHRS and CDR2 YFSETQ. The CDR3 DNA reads TGCGCCAGCAGCCTCCGGGACAGGGGCCCTAATTCCTATGGCTACACCTTC. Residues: CASSLRDRGPNSYGYTF. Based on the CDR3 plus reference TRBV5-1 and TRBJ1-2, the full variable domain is KAGVTQTPRYLIKTRGQQVTLSCSPISGHRSVSWYQQTPGQGLQFLFEYFSETQRNKGNFPGRFSGRQFSNSRSEMNVSTLELGDSALYLCASSLRDRGPNSYGYTFGSGTRLTVV.

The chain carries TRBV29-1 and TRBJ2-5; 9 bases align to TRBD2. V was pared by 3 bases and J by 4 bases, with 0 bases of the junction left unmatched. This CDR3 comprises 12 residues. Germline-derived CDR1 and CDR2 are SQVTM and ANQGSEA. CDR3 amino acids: CSVERGGETQYF. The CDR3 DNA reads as TGCAGCGTTGAGCGGGGGGGAGAGACCCAGTACTTC.

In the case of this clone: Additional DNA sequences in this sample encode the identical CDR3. CDR3 in DNA: TGTGCCAGTGCGGGGACAGAATATGGCTACACCTTC. Encoded protein: CASAGTEYGYTF. This rearrangement joins TRBV28 to TRBJ1-2, with TRBD1 matching 7 bases. V shed 9 bases, J shed 5 bases, and the junction held 6 bases outside the gene matches. CDR3 size: 12 residues. Germline CDR1 MDHEN, CDR2 SYDVKM.

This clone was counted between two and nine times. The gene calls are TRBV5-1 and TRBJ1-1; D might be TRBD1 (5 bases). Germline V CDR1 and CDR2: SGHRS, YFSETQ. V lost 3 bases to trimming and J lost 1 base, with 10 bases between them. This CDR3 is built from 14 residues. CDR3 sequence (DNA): TGCGCCAGCAGCTGGGGGGACGGGAACACTGAAGCTTTCTTT. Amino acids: CASSWGDGNTEAFF.

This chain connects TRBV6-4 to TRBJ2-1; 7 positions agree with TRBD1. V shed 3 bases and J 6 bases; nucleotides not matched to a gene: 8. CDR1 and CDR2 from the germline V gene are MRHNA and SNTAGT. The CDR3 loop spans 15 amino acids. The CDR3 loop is CASSENDRVGNEQFF. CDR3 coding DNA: TGTGCCAGCAGTGAGAACGACAGGGTCGGCAATGAGCAGTTCTTC.

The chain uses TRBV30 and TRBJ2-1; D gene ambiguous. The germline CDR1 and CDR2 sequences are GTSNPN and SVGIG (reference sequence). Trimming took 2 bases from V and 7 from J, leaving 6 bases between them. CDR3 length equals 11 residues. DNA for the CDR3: TGTGCCTGGAGTTTCGGGAATGAGCAGTTCTTC. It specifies CAWSFGNEQFF.

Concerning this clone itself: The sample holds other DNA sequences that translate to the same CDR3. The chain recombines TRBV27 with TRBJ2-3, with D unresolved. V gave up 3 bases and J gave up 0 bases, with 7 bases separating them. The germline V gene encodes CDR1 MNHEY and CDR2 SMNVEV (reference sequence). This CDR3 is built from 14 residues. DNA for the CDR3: TGTGCCAGCAGTTTGTTGGAGAGCACAGATACGCAGTATTTT. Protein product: CASSLLESTDTQYF.

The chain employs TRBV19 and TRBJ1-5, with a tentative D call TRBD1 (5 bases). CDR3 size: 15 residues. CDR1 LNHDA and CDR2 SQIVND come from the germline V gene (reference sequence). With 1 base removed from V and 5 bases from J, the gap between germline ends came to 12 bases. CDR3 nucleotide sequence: TGTGCCAGTAGTATAGGACAGCTGGGTTATCAGCCCCAGCATTTT. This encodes CASSIGQLGYQPQHF.

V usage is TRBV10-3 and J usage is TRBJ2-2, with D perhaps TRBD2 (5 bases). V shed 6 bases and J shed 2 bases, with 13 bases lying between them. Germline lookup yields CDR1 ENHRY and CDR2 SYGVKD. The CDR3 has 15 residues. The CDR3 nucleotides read TGTGCCATCAGGCGAAGCGGAGATAACACCGGGGAGCTGTTTTTT. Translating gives CAIRRSGDNTGELFF.

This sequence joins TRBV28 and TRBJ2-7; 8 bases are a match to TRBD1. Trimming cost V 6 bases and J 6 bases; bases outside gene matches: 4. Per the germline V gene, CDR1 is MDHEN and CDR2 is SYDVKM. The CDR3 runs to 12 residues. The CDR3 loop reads CASSPRGREQYF. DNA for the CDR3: TGTGCCAGCAGCCCCAGGGGGCGCGAGCAGTACTTC. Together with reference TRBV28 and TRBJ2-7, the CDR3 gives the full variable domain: DVKVTQSSRYLVKRTGEKVFLECVQDMDHENMFWYRQDPGLGLRLIYFSYDVKMKEKGDIPEGYSVSREKKERFSLILESASTNQTSMYLCASSPRGREQYFGPGTRLTVT.

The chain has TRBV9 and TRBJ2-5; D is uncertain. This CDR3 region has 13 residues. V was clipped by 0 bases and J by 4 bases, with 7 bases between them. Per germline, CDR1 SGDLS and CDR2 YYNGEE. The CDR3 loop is CASSVGNRETQYF. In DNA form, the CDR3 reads TGTGCCAGCAGCGTAGGAAACAGAGAGACCCAGTACTTC.

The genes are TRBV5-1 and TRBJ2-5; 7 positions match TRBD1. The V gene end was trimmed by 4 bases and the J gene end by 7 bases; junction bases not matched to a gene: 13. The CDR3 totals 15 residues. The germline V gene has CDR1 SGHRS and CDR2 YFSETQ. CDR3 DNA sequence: TGCGCCAGCAGCCTCCTGACAGGGAGAGAAGGGACCCAGTACTTC. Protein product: CASSLLTGREGTQYF.

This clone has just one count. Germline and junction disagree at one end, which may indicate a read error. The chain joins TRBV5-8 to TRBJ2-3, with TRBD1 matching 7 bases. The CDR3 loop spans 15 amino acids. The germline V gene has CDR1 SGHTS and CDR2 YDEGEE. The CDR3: CASSRGQLSTETQYF. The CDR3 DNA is TGTGCCAGCAGCAGGGGACAGCTAAGCACAGAGACGCAGTATTTT.

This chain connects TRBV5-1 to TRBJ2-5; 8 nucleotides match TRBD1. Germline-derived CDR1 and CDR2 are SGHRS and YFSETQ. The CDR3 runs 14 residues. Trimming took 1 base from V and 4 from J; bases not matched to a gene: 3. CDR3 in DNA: TGCGCCAGCAGCTTGTTCGGACAGGGAGAGACCCAGTACTTC. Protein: CASSLFGQGETQYF. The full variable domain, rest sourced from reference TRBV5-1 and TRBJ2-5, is KAGVTQTPRYLIKTRGQQVTLSCSPISGHRSVSWYQQTPGQGLQFLFEYFSETQRNKGNFPGRFSGRQFSNSRSEMNVSTLELGDSALYLCASSLFGQGETQYFGPGTRLLVL.

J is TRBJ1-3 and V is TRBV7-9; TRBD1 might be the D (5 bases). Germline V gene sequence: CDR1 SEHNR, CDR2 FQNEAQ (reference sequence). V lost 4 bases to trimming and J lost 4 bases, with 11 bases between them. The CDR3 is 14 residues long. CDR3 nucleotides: TGTGCCAGCAGCTCAGACAGTTGGGGAAACACCATATATTTT. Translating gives CASSSDSWGNTIYF.

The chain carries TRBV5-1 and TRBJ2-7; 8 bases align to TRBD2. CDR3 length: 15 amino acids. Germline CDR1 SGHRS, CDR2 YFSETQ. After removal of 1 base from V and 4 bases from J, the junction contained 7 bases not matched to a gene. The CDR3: CASSLFAGGEYEQYV. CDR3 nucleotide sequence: TGCGCCAGCAGCTTGTTTGCCGGGGGGGAATACGAGCAGTACGTC.

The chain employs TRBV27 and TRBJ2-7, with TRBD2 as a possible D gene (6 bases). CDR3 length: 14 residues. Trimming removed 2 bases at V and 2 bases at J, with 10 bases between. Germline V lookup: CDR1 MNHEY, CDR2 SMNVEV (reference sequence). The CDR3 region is CASSLAGKTYEQYF. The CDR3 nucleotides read TGTGCCAGCAGTTTAGCGGGGAAAACCTACGAGCAGTACTTC.

The CDR3 sequence is CATSRDKGQGNGYTF. DNA of the CDR3: TGTGCCACCAGCAGAGATAAGGGACAGGGGAATGGCTACACCTTC. The J gene is TRBJ1-2, the V gene TRBV15; TRBD1 matches at 10 bases. Germline V gene lookup returns CDR1 LNHNV and CDR2 YYDKDF (reference sequence). Germline trimming cut 0 bases from V and 6 bases from J; bases unmatched to any gene: 4. The CDR3 runs to 15 residues. Full variable domain (remainder filled in from reference TRBV15 and TRBJ1-2): DAMVIQNPRYQVTQFGKPVTLSCSQTLNHNVMYWYQQKSSQAPKLLFHYYDKDFNNEADTPDNFQSRRPNTSFCFLDIRSPGLGDTAMYLCATSRDKGQGNGYTFGSGTRLTVV.

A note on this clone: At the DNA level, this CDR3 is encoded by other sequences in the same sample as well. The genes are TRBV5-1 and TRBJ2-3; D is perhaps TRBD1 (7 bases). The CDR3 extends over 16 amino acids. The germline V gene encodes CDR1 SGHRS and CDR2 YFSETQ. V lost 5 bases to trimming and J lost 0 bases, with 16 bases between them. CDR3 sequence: CASSVQGGYSTDTQYF. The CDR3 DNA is TGCGCCAGCAGTGTTCAGGGGGGTTATAGCACAGATACGCAGTATTTT.